This T cell receptor beta chain was identified during a study of blood T cell repertoires in COVID-19. Study-wide context: Acute and convalescent COVID-19 samples came from the United States, Italy and Spain. Sources were T cells, B-cell-depleted T cells, or PBMCs; the material itself was cDNA or gDNA.

This clone was seen only a few times. In the original workflow: From reference gene primer amplification, estimates of nucleated cell counts were derived. The repertoire was sequenced with immunoSEQ multiplex PCR; TCRdb's copy has only in-frame clones and lacks some. Clone size and V and J calls were adopted from that table, with D and trimming inferred from the DNA. Counted here are about 260,000 clones, 85% to 90% occurring once; the ten biggest clones make up around 1.5%. Trimming left V 4 bases short and J 6 bases short, with 10 bases between. The CDR3 totals 14 residues. Germline CDR1 MNHEY, CDR2 SVGAGI.

The receptor was isolated from a woman aged 40 to 50 who had recovered from COVID-19. The sequenced sample was peripheral blood. The gene calls are TRBV6-5 and TRBJ1-6, with D hard to call. DNA of the CDR3: TGTGCCAGCAGTTCTCGGGAGTTTAATTCACCCCTCCACTTT. It specifies CASSSREFNSPLHF.